Each of the 29 T cell receptor beta chains below was sequenced from the same sample in a study of vaccination effects on CD4 cells after COVID-19. This table comes from immunoSEQ multiplex PCR, and its TCRdb copy is limited to in-frame clones, with some not included. Among some 30,000 clones, 72% were seen once, and the ten largest hold more than 25%. Antigen specificity for these receptors is unknown. CD4+ T cells specific for antigen were expanded with viral peptide pools by the ViraFEST assay before sequencing. Following an approximately eleven-day culture, CD4+ T cells were purified. Convalescent patients had PCR-confirmed SARS-CoV-2 infection between March and December 2020. The source was CD4+ T cells from PBMCs cultured with a peptide pool, collected before COVID-19 vaccination. All receptors derive from a human donor who had a prior SARS-CoV-2 infection.

The chain links TRBV3-1 (or the pseudogene TRBV3-2) to TRBJ1-4; tentatively, D is TRBD1 (5 bases). The CDR3 is 14 residues long. CDR1 and CDR2 from the germline V gene are LGHDT and YNNKEL (reference sequence). Trimming stripped 4 bases from V and 5 bases from J, with 11 bases between. The CDR3 is CASSLGGRNEKLFF. The CDR3 coding sequence is TGTGCCAGCAGCCTGGGGGGGAGGAATGAAAAACTGTTTTTT.

This clone was recorded only once. The rearrangement uses TRBV6-5 and TRBJ1-4; D is possibly TRBD1 (6 bases). The germline gives CDR1 MNHEY, CDR2 SVGAGI. Deletions cut 7 bases from V and 6 bases from J, with 18 bases between. This CDR3 contains 15 residues. The CDR3 DNA reads TGTGCCAGCATTTATGGACAGCTAGGAGATGAAAAACTGTTTTTT. It codes for CASIYGQLGDEKLFF.

The chain carries TRBV30 and TRBJ2-2, with D maybe TRBD1 (5 bases). Germline values: CDR1 GTSNPN, CDR2 SVGIG (reference sequence). CDR3 length equals 13 residues. V lost 3 bases, J lost 5 bases, and 10 bases lay in between. The CDR3 sequence: CAWRGTGTGELFF. Here the CDR3 DNA reads TGTGCCTGGAGGGGCACAGGTACCGGGGAGCTGTTTTTT.

This clone has more than one count but fewer than ten. This chain connects TRBV6-6 to TRBJ1-5; D is ambiguous. V shed 0 bases and J shed 0 bases, with 9 bases lying between them. The CDR3 extends over 16 amino acids. The germline CDR1 and CDR2 sequences are MNHNY and SVGAGI (reference sequence). The CDR3: CASSYSIWNSNQPQHF. CDR3 nucleotide sequence: TGTGCCAGCAGTTACTCGATCTGGAATAGCAATCAGCCCCAGCATTTT.

The chain joins TRBV2 to TRBJ1-2; unclear D gene. V lost 1 base and J 5 bases, leaving 5 bases between the germline ends. Germline V gives CDR1 SNHLY, CDR2 FYNNEI. The CDR3 is 12 residues long. For the CDR3, the DNA is TGTGCCAGCAGTGAAGGGGGATATGGCTACACCTTC. Translated: CASSEGGYGYTF.

This clone was detected only once. The V gene is TRBV19, the J gene TRBJ2-1, with 14 nucleotides matching TRBD2. With 4 bases clipped from V and 8 bases from J, the junction kept 4 bases outside the gene matches. This CDR3 has 15 amino acids. CDR1 is LNHDA and CDR2 is SQIVND in the germline V gene (reference sequence). The CDR3 nucleotides are TGTGCCAGTAGTAAACGGGGACTAGCGGGAGATGAGCAGTTCTTC. It codes for CASSKRGLAGDEQFF.

The chain has TRBV18 and TRBJ1-4, with 9 nucleotides matching TRBD1. The CDR3 has 15 amino acids. V lost 2 bases and J lost 11; bases outside the gene matches: 9. CDR1 and CDR2 from the germline V gene are KGHSH and LQKENI. The CDR3 coding sequence is TGTGCCAGCTCACCAGGCTGGGGACAGGGAGGGAAACTGTTTTTT. Translation: CASSPGWGQGGKLFF.

The J gene is TRBJ2-2, the V gene TRBV5-6, with 10 bases fitting TRBD2. The CDR3 has 18 residues. Looked up from germline, CDR1 is SGHDT and CDR2 is YYEEEE. V was clipped by 0 bases and J by 5 bases; unmatched bases: 10. CDR3 in amino acids: CASSLGQAGLARTGELFF. The CDR3 bases are TGTGCCAGCAGCTTGGGCCAAGCGGGACTAGCGCGGACCGGGGAGCTGTTTTTT.

V gene TRBV5-1 combines with J gene TRBJ2-5, with D tentatively TRBD1 or TRBD2 (5 bases each). Trimming pared 4 bases from V and 0 bases from J, leaving 19 bases between. The germline V gene encodes CDR1 SGHRS and CDR2 YFSETQ. The CDR3 is 17 residues long. CDR3 residues: CASSVGSNGGYQETQYF. For the CDR3, the DNA is TGCGCCAGCAGCGTAGGGTCGAATGGGGGTTACCAAGAGACCCAGTACTTC.

V is TRBV4-3 and J is TRBJ2-7, with D possibly TRBD2 on 5 matching bases. Germline loops: CDR1 LGHNA, CDR2 YSLEER. The CDR3 totals 15 residues. Trimming left V 1 base short and J 7 bases short, with 17 bases between. The CDR3 sequence: CASSQGGLSPGEQYF. The CDR3 bases are TGCGCCAGCAGCCAAGGTGGCCTTAGCCCGGGGGAGCAGTACTTC.

This chain connects TRBV4-3 to TRBJ2-3; TRBD1 or TRBD2 may be the D gene (5 bases each). The V end was cut by 1 base, the J end by 1 base, with 9 bases between. CDR3 length: 15 residues. Per the germline V gene, CDR1 is LGHNA and CDR2 is YSLEER. The CDR3 loop reads CASSQVRGGTDTQYF. The CDR3 region has the DNA TGCGCCAGCAGCCAAGTGAGGGGCGGCACAGATACGCAGTATTTT.

The genes are TRBV3-1 (or the pseudogene TRBV3-2) and TRBJ1-2; D is ambiguous. The CDR3 is 13 residues long. V lost 1 base to trimming and J lost 8 bases, with 11 bases between them. CDR1 and CDR2 (germline): LGHDT, YNNKEL (reference sequence). CDR3 sequence (DNA): TGTGCCAGCAGCCAAGGGTGGCAGCTGGGCTACACCTTC. Translating it yields CASSQGWQLGYTF.

This clone occurred a few times. V is TRBV24-1 and J is TRBJ1-5; a weak D match, TRBD1 (5 bases). There are 14 residues in the CDR3. Germline V gene sequence: CDR1 KGHDR, CDR2 SFDVKD. Deletions cut 4 bases from V and 4 bases from J, with 10 bases between. Here the CDR3 reads CATSEGATNQPQHF. The CDR3, as DNA: TGTGCCACCAGTGAAGGGGCAACTAATCAGCCCCAGCATTTT.

This clone was counted between two and nine times. The chain has TRBV5-4 and TRBJ2-1, with D hard to call. Looked up from germline, CDR1 is SGHNT and CDR2 is YYREEE (reference sequence). V was trimmed by 3 bases and J by 5 bases, leaving 18 bases between them. The length of the CDR3 is 16 residues. The CDR3 nucleotides are TGTGCCAGCAGCTCGGGCGGTAGGGTCGGTGACAATGAGCAGTTCTTC. It specifies CASSSGGRVGDNEQFF. The full variable domain, completed using reference TRBV5-4 and TRBJ2-1, is ETGVTQSPTHLIKTRGQQVTLRCSSQSGHNTVSWYQQALGQGPQFIFQYYREEENGRGNFPPRFSGLQFPNYSSELNVNALELDDSALYLCASSSGGRVGDNEQFFGPGTRLTVL.

The DNA for the CDR3 is TGCGCCAGCAGCTTGGAAGGAGGGGCTGGGGCCAACGTCCTGACTTTC. Its protein is CASSLEGGAGANVLTF. V usage is TRBV5-1 and J usage is TRBJ2-6; a possible D gene is TRBD2 (6 bases). V gave up 0 bases and J gave up 2 bases, with 9 bases separating them. Germline assignment: CDR1 SGHRS and CDR2 YFSETQ. The CDR3 consists of 16 residues.

CDR3 region: CACGGHGEETQYF. In DNA form, the CDR3 reads TGTGCTTGCGGGGGGCACGGGGAAGAGACCCAGTACTTC. The chain combines TRBV25-1 with TRBJ2-5; 8 bases line up with TRBD2. Germline V gene lookup returns CDR1 MGHDK and CDR2 SYGVNS. The length of the CDR3 is 13 residues.

This CDR3 reads CASSQDLTSYNEQFF. The CDR3 DNA reads as TGCGCCAGCAGCCAAGATCTGACATCCTACAATGAGCAGTTCTTC. V gene TRBV4-3 combines with J gene TRBJ2-1; D gene uncertain. V gave up 0 bases and J gave up 1 base, with 7 bases separating them. This CDR3 spans 15 amino acids. Germline CDR1 and CDR2: LGHNA and YSLEER.

The genes are TRBV5-1 and TRBJ2-1; 7 bases agree with TRBD2. Trimming removed 2 bases from V and 6 bases from J; junction bases left unmatched: 5. The CDR3 has 14 amino acids. CDR1 and CDR2 from the germline V gene are SGHRS and YFSETQ. The CDR3 here is CASSFAGESNEQFF. In DNA, the CDR3 is TGCGCCAGCAGCTTTGCGGGAGAAAGCAATGAGCAGTTCTTC.

This clone showed up just once. The gene calls are TRBV11-3 and TRBJ2-7; 7 nucleotides align to TRBD1. Germline assignment: CDR1 SGHNT and CDR2 YENEEA. Unmatched junction bases numbered 8, after V lost 5 bases and J lost 4 bases. The CDR3 sequence is 14 residues long. CDR3 bases: TGTGCCAGCAGCCCCTGGGACAGCGATTACGAGCAGTACTTC. It encodes CASSPWDSDYEQYF.

V usage is TRBV6-5 and J usage is TRBJ1-2; TRBD1 agrees at 10 bases. V shed 8 bases, J shed 7 bases, and the junction held 13 bases outside the gene matches. The germline gives CDR1 MNHEY, CDR2 SVGAGI. The length of the CDR3 is 15 residues. The CDR3 DNA follows: TGTGCCAGCTCCAGAGGGGACAGGGGAGACGGTGGCTACACCTTC. Translated, it gives CASSRGDRGDGGYTF.

The gene calls are TRBV9 and TRBJ2-1; 10 nucleotides match TRBD2. The CDR3 extends over 16 amino acids. With 0 bases clipped from V and 5 bases from J, the junction kept 5 bases outside the gene matches. Germline CDR1 reads SGDLS; CDR2 reads YYNGEE. CDR3 protein: CASSVAPSGGNNEQFF. CDR3 DNA sequence: TGTGCCAGCAGCGTAGCTCCTAGCGGGGGAAACAATGAGCAGTTCTTC.

This clone appeared a few times. V gene TRBV28 combines with J gene TRBJ2-7; D gene ambiguous. CDR1 is MDHEN, CDR2 SYDVKM, per germline. The CDR3 covers 11 residues. V lost 7 bases, J lost 3 bases, and 7 bases lay in between. Here the CDR3 reads CASNVGYEQYF. CDR3 in DNA: TGTGCCAGCAATGTAGGCTACGAGCAGTACTTC.

The chain has TRBV11-3 and TRBJ2-2; tentatively, D is TRBD2 (6 bases). The CDR3 is 14 residues long. Looked up from germline, CDR1 is SGHNT and CDR2 is YENEEA. The V gene lost 5 bases and the J gene lost 2 bases, with 9 bases spanning the gap. The CDR3 reads CASSPLANTGELFF. Written as DNA, the CDR3 is TGTGCCAGCAGCCCACTAGCTAACACCGGGGAGCTGTTTTTT.

This clone showed up just a few times. This chain connects TRBV2 to TRBJ1-2; D gene unclear. Trimming took off 4 bases at V and 5 bases at J, with 11 bases between the two ends. This CDR3 region has 13 residues. Germline V lookup: CDR1 SNHLY, CDR2 FYNNEI. This CDR3 is CASSVRGWYGYTF. The DNA of the CDR3 is TGTGCCAGCAGTGTTCGGGGTTGGTATGGCTACACCTTC. Based on the CDR3 plus reference TRBV2 and TRBJ1-2, the full variable domain is EPEVTQTPSHQVTQMGQEVILRCVPISNHLYFYWYRQILGQKVEFLVSFYNNEISEKSEIFDDQFSVERPDGSNFTLKIRSTKLEDSAMYFCASSVRGWYGYTFGSGTRLTVV.

The chain uses TRBV4-2 and TRBJ2-7, with unresolved D. Trimming removed 3 bases at V and 5 bases at J, with 8 bases between. The germline gives CDR1 LGHNA, CDR2 YNFKEQ. This CDR3 region has 12 residues. CDR3 DNA sequence: TGTGCCAGCAGCCAGGACCGGGACGAGCAGTACTTC. Translating it yields CASSQDRDEQYF.

This rearrangement joins TRBV9 to TRBJ2-5; 10 positions agree with TRBD2. The CDR3 contains 16 residues. Germline V CDR1 and CDR2: SGDLS, YYNGEE. V was pared by 3 bases and J by 5 bases, with 10 bases of the junction left unmatched. CDR3 DNA sequence: TGTGCCAGCAGCGGTCCCATGACTAGCGGGCTCGAGACCCAGTACTTC. The encoded protein is CASSGPMTSGLETQYF.

The chain combines TRBV29-1 with TRBJ1-5; D call uncertain. Trimming left V 6 bases short and J 4 bases short, with 10 bases between. Germline V CDR1 and CDR2: SQVTM, ANQGSEA. This CDR3 is built from 12 residues. The CDR3 DNA follows: TGCAGCGTATGGCTGCCGAATCAGCCCCAGCATTTT. Encoded protein: CSVWLPNQPQHF.

This rearrangement joins TRBV6-5 to TRBJ2-3; TRBD1 matches at 7 bases. There are 15 residues in the CDR3. The germline V gene has CDR1 MNHEY and CDR2 SVGAGI. Trimming at V came to 5 bases and at J to 0 bases, leaving 5 bases not matched to a gene. The CDR3 sequence: CASSRWTGSTDTQYF. In nucleotides, the CDR3 is TGTGCCAGCAGTCGCTGGACAGGTAGCACAGATACGCAGTATTTT.

V and J are TRBV4-1 and TRBJ2-7; 8 bases map to TRBD2. After removal of 0 bases from V and 2 bases from J, the junction contained 6 bases not matched to a gene. The CDR3 spans 16 residues. Germline lookup yields CDR1 MGHRA and CDR2 YSYEKL. CDR3 loop: CASSQEPLAVTYEQYF. The CDR3 DNA reads TGCGCCAGCAGCCAAGAACCACTAGCGGTTACCTACGAGCAGTACTTC.